Presented here are 26 T cell receptor beta chains from one specimen sequenced in a study of blood T cells in healthy people across ages (dated by TCRdb to between 2015 and 2017). Library preparation used 5' RACE. The listed sequencing device is Illumina HiSeq 2500. A second PCR of about 6 to 12 cycles was run with a J-beta primer mix and a sample-barcoded 5' primer. The public reads were quality trimmed at Q25 with fastp and then assembled into clones with MiXCR by TCRdb, keeping productive beta chains. Duplicate CDR3 protein sequences are folded into a single record with the most common DNA and genes. Within this sample are some 790,000 distinct CDR3 sequences, with 25% to 30% of them counted one time only. The ten top clones hold approximately 15% of the sample. The sample taken for sequencing was blood. Every receptor here comes from a woman over 75 in good health.

This clonotype came up many times. The chain has TRBV20-1 and TRBJ2-3, with 10 bases aligning to TRBD2. V shed 3 bases and J 1 base; nucleotides not matched to a gene: 1. The CDR3 consists of 14 residues. The germline V gene has CDR1 DFQATT and CDR2 SNEGSKA (reference sequence). CDR3 in amino acids: CSASGTSGTDTQYF. The CDR3 bases are TGCAGTGCTAGCGGGACTAGCGGCACAGATACGCAGTATTTT.

The gene calls are TRBV20-1 and TRBJ2-3; D is unclear. The CDR3 is 14 amino acids. Trimming removed 3 bases at V and 0 bases at J, with 10 bases between. CDR1 and CDR2 (germline): DFQATT, SNEGSKA (reference sequence). CDR3 protein: CSASGPPSTDTQYF. The CDR3 nucleotides read TGCAGTGCTAGCGGGCCCCCTAGCACAGATACGCAGTATTTT.

This clonotype appeared a few times. The chain is built from TRBV6-4 and TRBJ1-2; possible D gene TRBD1, 5 bases. Germline V CDR1 and CDR2: MRHNA, SNTAGT. The V and J ends lost 0 bases and 1 base respectively, with 21 bases between them. The CDR3 spans 19 residues. The CDR3 spells CASSDSNRDREISNYGYTF. The CDR3 DNA sequence: TGTGCCAGCAGTGACTCGAATAGGGACCGAGAAATTAGTAACTATGGCTACACCTTC.

The table lists this clonotype with a few counts. The chain joins TRBV20-1 to TRBJ1-6; 7 nucleotides align to TRBD1. Looked up from germline, CDR1 is DFQATT and CDR2 is SNEGSKA (reference sequence). The CDR3 runs 13 residues. Trimming cost V 3 bases and J 9 bases; bases outside gene matches: 5. This CDR3 is CSARTGISSPLHF. In DNA form, the CDR3 reads TGCAGTGCTAGGACAGGGATCAGTTCACCCCTCCACTTT.

CDR3 DNA sequence: TGTGCCAGCAGCGTCTTAGCGTTTCAAGAGACCCAGTACTTC. Translation: CASSVLAFQETQYF. The chain carries TRBV9 and TRBJ2-5; a possible D gene is TRBD2 (5 bases). V shed 2 bases and J shed 2 bases, with 10 bases lying between them. The CDR3 is made up of 14 amino acids. Germline V lookup: CDR1 SGDLS, CDR2 YYNGEE.

This clonotype was recorded once. The rearrangement uses TRBV7-6 and TRBJ2-7, with 11 bases that match TRBD2. The CDR3 has 15 residues. From germline, CDR1 is SGHVS and CDR2 FNYEAQ. The trim removed 5 bases at V and 7 bases at J, leaving 10 bases unmatched. The CDR3 nucleotides are TGTGCCAGCAGCCCACTAGCGGGGGATTACAATGAGCAGTACTTC. This translates into CASSPLAGDYNEQYF.

About this clonotype itself: A much larger clone lies a single base off, so this may be a read error. The chain carries TRBV4-1 and TRBJ2-6, with a weak D call TRBD2 (5 bases). This CDR3 is built from 16 residues. The germline V gene encodes CDR1 MGHRA and CDR2 YSYEKL. The CDR3 sequence: CASGQDYSAGANVLTF. The CDR3 DNA reads as TGCGCCAGCGGCCAAGACTATTCAGCTGGGGCCAACGTCCTGACTTTC.

Turning to this clonotype: A much more abundant neighbour one base away suggests this may be a read error. The chain has TRBV7-9 and TRBJ2-5; D is possibly TRBD1 (5 bases). Germline loops: CDR1 SEHNR, CDR2 FQNEAQ (reference sequence). The CDR3 has 13 amino acids. CDR3 residues: CSSSSKGPETQYF. CDR3 bases: TGTTCCAGCAGCTCCAAGGGGCCGGAGACCCAGTACTTC.

Points on this clonotype: An end of the junction does not agree with germline; a read error may underlie this. This rearrangement joins TRBV6-6 to TRBJ1-1, with 9 bases identical to TRBD1. The CDR3 loop spans 16 amino acids. Germline CDR1 MNHNY, CDR2 SVGAGI (reference sequence). This CDR3 is CACSYGGQGGNTEAFF. The DNA of the CDR3 is TGTGCCTGCAGTTACGGGGGACAGGGTGGGAACACTGAAGCTTTCTTT.

CDR3 residues: CAWSEGTGDNEQFF. CDR3 nucleotide sequence: TGTGCCTGGAGTGAAGGGACTGGCGACAATGAGCAGTTCTTC. The J gene is TRBJ2-1, the V gene TRBV30; weak D call: TRBD2 (6 bases). The CDR3 loop spans 14 amino acids. CDR1 GTSNPN and CDR2 SVGIG come from the germline V gene (reference sequence). The germline V and J ends were trimmed by 1 base and 5 bases, with 12 bases remaining between them.

This clonotype was observed at least ten times. V gene TRBV5-1 combines with J gene TRBJ2-7, with 8 bases matching TRBD1. Germline V gives CDR1 SGHRS, CDR2 YFSETQ. Losses at the gene ends were 2 bases for V and 3 bases for J; bases not matched to a gene: 4. This CDR3 has 14 residues. The CDR3, as DNA: TGCGCCAGCAGCTTCCCGGGACAGGACTACGAGCAGTACTTC. It translates to CASSFPGQDYEQYF. Complete variable domain (other parts from reference TRBV5-1 and TRBJ2-7): KAGVTQTPRYLIKTRGQQVTLSCSPISGHRSVSWYQQTPGQGLQFLFEYFSETQRNKGNFPGRFSGRQFSNSRSEMNVSTLELGDSALYLCASSFPGQDYEQYFGPGTRLTVT.

This clonotype was detected ten times or more. The chain couples TRBV3-1 to TRBJ2-1, with D perhaps matching TRBD2 (5 bases). The V end was cut by 5 bases, the J end by 10 bases, with 12 bases between. This CDR3 has 12 residues. Germline CDR1 reads LGHDT; CDR2 reads YNNKEL (reference sequence). The CDR3 region has the DNA TGTGCCAGCAGCTTAGCGAGGAGGGAGCAGTTCTTC. Translation: CASSLARREQFF.

This chain links TRBV6-6 with TRBJ1-5; 9 positions match TRBD1. The CDR3 loop spans 16 amino acids. Looked up from germline, CDR1 is MNHNY and CDR2 is SVGAGI (reference sequence). Trimming at V came to 4 bases and at J to 2 bases, leaving 6 bases not matched to a gene. CDR3 nucleotide sequence: TGTGCCAGCAGTTCCCGACAGGGGGTTGGCAATCAGCCCCAGCATTTT. It specifies CASSSRQGVGNQPQHF.

On this clonotype itself: It may be a read error: a sequence one base away is much more abundant. The J gene is TRBJ1-2, the V gene TRBV20-1; 7 bases agree with TRBD1. Unmatched junction bases numbered 8, after V lost 6 bases and J lost 4 bases. The CDR3 totals 13 residues. The germline V gene has CDR1 DFQATT and CDR2 SNEGSKA (reference sequence). In DNA, the CDR3 is TGCAGTGCAGAACCACAGGGGAGCTATGGCTACACCTTC. Its translation: CSAEPQGSYGYTF.

The DNA of the CDR3 is TGTGCCAGCAGCTTGGAGGCCGGTTTTCAGTTCTTC. Protein sequence: CASSLEAGFQFF. The V call is TRBV5-4, the J call TRBJ2-1, with D unclear. There are 12 residues in the CDR3. Trimming shortened V by 0 bases and J by 13 bases, and 11 bases separated the two germline ends. Germline CDR1 and CDR2: SGHNT and YYREEE (reference sequence).

Turning to this clonotype: A junction end diverges from the germline sequence, so it may reflect a read error. The V gene is TRBV19, the J gene TRBJ1-5; D not certain. The CDR3 consists of 15 residues. Germline assignment: CDR1 LNHDA and CDR2 SQIVND (reference sequence). The chain's CDR3 is CAGSIIPNTNQPQHF. The CDR3 coding sequence is TGTGCCGGTAGTATAATCCCAAATACCAATCAGCCCCAGCATTTT.

The gene calls are TRBV7-6 and TRBJ2-3, with D possibly being TRBD2 (6 bases). The CDR3 consists of 17 residues. CDR1 SGHVS and CDR2 FNYEAQ come from the germline V gene. Trimming left V 5 bases short and J 2 bases short, with 20 bases between. The DNA for the CDR3 is TGTGCCAGCAGCCTCCTTCCTCGTGGAGGGATCACAGATACGCAGTATTTT. It specifies CASSLLPRGGITDTQYF.

Notes on this clonotype: A read error may be the cause here, since a much bigger clone is one base away. The chain employs TRBV11-2 and TRBJ2-7; D not resolved. Trimming removed 2 bases at V and 7 bases at J, with 15 bases between. This CDR3 has 14 residues. Looked up from germline, CDR1 is SGHAT and CDR2 is FQNNGV. CDR3 protein: CASSLIRQPNEQYF. CDR3 nucleotides: TGTGCCAGCAGCTTAATTCGACAACCTAATGAGCAGTACTTC.

This clonotype showed up just a few times. A much larger clone differs from this one at a single base, so this may be a read error. The chain carries TRBV10-3 and TRBJ1-2; TRBD1 agrees at 9 bases. V shed 6 bases and J 5 bases; nucleotides not matched to a gene: 7. This CDR3 spans 14 amino acids. Germline CDR1 ENHRY, CDR2 SYGVKD. CDR3: CAIRDRDRVYGYTF. DNA of the CDR3: TGTGCCATCAGGGACCGGGACAGGGTTTATGGCTACACCTTC.

V and J are TRBV19 and TRBJ1-5; 7 bases align to TRBD1. CDR3 length: 15 amino acids. Germline trimming cut 10 bases from V and 0 bases from J; bases unmatched to any gene: 9. Germline V gene lookup returns CDR1 LNHDA and CDR2 SQIVND (reference sequence). The CDR3 DNA follows: TGTGCCATACTCGACAGGGACAATAGCAATCAGCCCCAGCATTTT. The encoded protein is CAILDRDNSNQPQHF.

A few counts support this clonotype. The J gene is TRBJ1-2, the V gene TRBV6-5; TRBD1 aligns across 7 bases. V shed 5 bases and J 3 bases; nucleotides not matched to a gene: 6. From germline, CDR1 is MNHEY and CDR2 SVGAGI. CDR3 length equals 14 residues. This CDR3 reads CASSPRGQDYGYTF. CDR3 DNA sequence: TGTGCCAGCAGTCCAAGGGGGCAGGACTATGGCTACACCTTC.

This clonotype has more than one count but fewer than ten. This clone may be a read error of a much larger clone one base away. The V and J genes are TRBV29-1 and TRBJ2-1, with 13 bases fitting TRBD2. Judging by the DNA end, TRBJ2-7 fits better; the J call may be wrong. From germline, CDR1 is SQVTM and CDR2 ANQGSEA. The CDR3 totals 14 residues. DNA of the CDR3: TGCAGCGTTCAAGTACTAGCGGGGGGGCATGAGCAGTACTTC. Amino acid sequence: CSVQVLAGGHEQYF.

In this sample, this clonotype turned up a few times. This clone may be a read error of a much larger clone one base away. The chain has TRBV7-6 and TRBJ2-5, with D perhaps assigned TRBD1 or TRBD2 (5 bases each). Germline lookup yields CDR1 SGHVS and CDR2 FNYEAQ. The CDR3 consists of 16 residues. The CDR3 region is CVSSLAFGALQETQYF. In nucleotides, the CDR3 is TGTGTCAGCAGCTTAGCGTTCGGGGCCCTACAAGAGACCCAGTACTTC.

As to this clonotype: This could be a read error, since a much larger clone is one nucleotide away. J is TRBJ2-7 and V is TRBV14, with D perhaps TRBD1 (6 bases). Per germline, CDR1 SGHDN and CDR2 FVKESK. CDR3 length: 15 residues. In nucleotides, the CDR3 is TGTGCCGGCAGCCCGGTCTGGGACAAGAGCTACGAGCAGTACTTC. Amino acid sequence: CAGSPVWDKSYEQYF. Full variable domain (missing parts from reference TRBV14 and TRBJ2-7): EAGVTQFPSHSVIEKGQTVTLRCDPISGHDNLYWYRRVMGKEIKFLLHFVKESKQDESGMPNNRFLAERTGGTYSTLKVQPAELEDSGVYFCAGSPVWDKSYEQYFGPGTRLTVT.

This clonotype was counted between two and nine times. V and J are TRBV9 and TRBJ1-6, with TRBD1 identical over 7 bases. V lost 3 bases, J lost 6 bases, and 3 bases stayed unmatched. The germline CDR1 and CDR2 sequences are SGDLS and YYNGEE. This CDR3 region has 14 residues. The CDR3 here is CASSGRQGNSPLHF. CDR3 DNA sequence: TGTGCCAGCAGCGGGCGACAGGGTAATTCACCCCTCCACTTT.

V and J are TRBV5-5 and TRBJ2-2, with D perhaps TRBD1 (5 bases). Germline CDR1 SGHKS, CDR2 YYEKEE (reference sequence). The CDR3 is made up of 14 amino acids. V gave up 0 bases and J gave up 5 bases, with 8 bases separating them. The CDR3 loop is CASSLGQITGELFF. The CDR3 DNA sequence: TGTGCCAGCAGCTTGGGACAGATAACCGGGGAGCTGTTTTTT.